A selection of T cell receptor beta chains follows, all from one sample in a study of T cell responses to AZD1222 COVID-19 vaccine. Sequenced by immunoSEQ multiplex PCR; TCRdb stores in-frame clones only, minus some. This repertoire shows 140,000 to 150,000 clones, 80% to 95% found once; its top ten account for more than 3.5%. Specimen: peripheral blood, collected on day 0 of AZD1222 vaccination. The source is an adult in good health. Both conserved end residues are part of each CDR3. A D gene is named only where the DNA matches it firmly. Only some rows state a clone size, as once, few, many or a class for expanded clones.

V: TRBV10-2; size: NA; D: NA; J: TRBJ2-1; length: 11; DNA: TGCGCCAGCAGAGTGGCCAATGAGCAGTTCTTC; CDR3: CASRVANEQFF
V: TRBV10-3; size: NA; D: TRBD2; J: TRBJ2-3; length: 17; DNA: TGTGCCATCAGTGAGGGGACTAGCGGGAGAGGAACAGATACGCAGTATTTT; CDR3: CAISEGTSGRGTDTQYF
V: TRBV27; size: NA; D: TRBD1; J: TRBJ2-5; length: 15; DNA: TGTGCCAGCAGTCGACAGGGAATAAGAGGGGAGACCCAGTACTTC; CDR3: CASSRQGIRGETQYF
V: TRBV5-1; size: NA; D: TRBD2; J: TRBJ2-1; length: 15; DNA: TGCGCCAGCAGCTTGCTAGCGGGAGGGGTGGATGAGCAGTTCTTC; CDR3: CASSLLAGGVDEQFF
V: TRBV27; size: NA; D: NA; J: TRBJ2-7; length: 12; DNA: TGTGCCAGCAGTTTGACAGGCTACGAGCAGTACTTC; CDR3: CASSLTGYEQYF
V: TRBV10-3; size: NA; D: NA; J: TRBJ2-2; length: 13; DNA: TGTGCCATCACTGGGGGCGAAACCGGGGAGCTGTTTTTT; CDR3: CAITGGETGELFF
V: TRBV10-3; size: NA; D: NA; J: TRBJ2-7; length: 15; DNA: TGTGCCATCAGTGAGTCGAGGCTAGGGTCCACCGAGCAGTACTTC; CDR3: CAISESRLGSTEQYF
V: TRBV5-4; size: NA; D: NA; J: TRBJ2-3; length: 16; DNA: TGTGCCAGCAGCTCCTTCAGGGGTCACAACACAGATACGCAGTATTTT; CDR3: CASSSFRGHNTDTQYF
V: TRBV10-2; size: NA; D: NA; J: TRBJ2-1; length: 13; DNA: TGCGCCAGCAGTCCGGGGCATCAAAATGAGCAGTTCTTC; CDR3: CASSPGHQNEQFF
V: TRBV5-1; size: NA; D: NA; J: TRBJ2-2; length: 11; DNA: TGCGCCAGCAGCTTGGCCCGGGAGCTGTTTTTT; CDR3: CASSLARELFF
V: TRBV19; size: NA; D: TRBD1; J: TRBJ1-1; length: 12; DNA: TGTGCCAGTATAGGGACAGCCCCTGGAGCTTTCTTT; CDR3: CASIGTAPGAFF
V: TRBV3-1/TRBV3-2; size: many; D: TRBD1; J: TRBJ2-7; length: 16; DNA: TGTGCCAGCAGCCAAGGTACTACAGGGGGCGCATTCGAGCAGTACTTC; CDR3: CASSQGTTGGAFEQYF
V: TRBV7-2; size: NA; D: NA; J: TRBJ1-5; length: 15; DNA: TGTGCCAGCAGGACTACAGGGACGGGTGGAGAGCCCCAGCATTTT; CDR3: CASRTTGTGGEPQHF
V: TRBV3-1/TRBV3-2; size: NA; D: TRBD1; J: TRBJ1-6; length: 18; DNA: TGTGCCAGCAGAACCGGGACAGGGGCCACAATAGATAATTCACCCCTCCACTTT; CDR3: CASRTGTGATIDNSPLHF
V: TRBV11-2; size: NA; D: NA; J: TRBJ1-1; length: 15; DNA: TGTGCCAGCAGCTCGGTGGGGGGCCCGGGAACTGAAGCTTTCTTT; CDR3: CASSSVGGPGTEAFF
V: TRBV27; size: NA; D: TRBD2; J: TRBJ2-3; length: 17; DNA: TGTGCCAGCAGTTTAGAAGGACTAGCGGGATACACAGATACGCAGTATTTT; CDR3: CASSLEGLAGYTDTQYF
V: TRBV5-1; size: NA; D: TRBD1; J: TRBJ2-7; length: 13; DNA: TGCGCCAGCAGCTTGCGGACAGGGATCGAGCAGTACTTC; CDR3: CASSLRTGIEQYF
V: TRBV6-5; size: few; D: TRBD1; J: TRBJ2-7; length: 14; DNA: TGTGCCAGCACCCGCACAGGGGGCGTCTGGGAGCAGTACTTC; CDR3: CASTRTGGVWEQYF
V: TRBV5-5; size: NA; D: NA; J: TRBJ2-7; length: 15; DNA: TGTGCCAGCAGCTCTGACCCCCGACCCCTCTACGAGCAGTACTTC; CDR3: CASSSDPRPLYEQYF
V: TRBV18; size: NA; D: NA; J: TRBJ1-3; length: 16; DNA: TGTGCCAGCTCACCTACGGGCAGAATCTCTGGAAACACCATATATTTT; CDR3: CASSPTGRISGNTIYF
V: TRBV6-5; size: NA; D: NA; J: TRBJ1-4; length: 14; DNA: TGTGCCAGCAGTTACAGGTCAACTAATGAAAAACTGTTTTTT; CDR3: CASSYRSTNEKLFF
V: TRBV3-1/TRBV3-2; size: NA; D: NA; J: TRBJ2-7; length: 15; DNA: TGTGCCAGCAGCCAAGCCCGAGGAACTCCCTACGAGCAGTACTTC; CDR3: CASSQARGTPYEQYF
V: TRBV15; size: few; D: NA; J: TRBJ1-6; length: 13; DNA: TGTGCCACCAGCAGAGATATTCGGTCACCCCTCCACTTT; CDR3: CATSRDIRSPLHF
V: TRBV19; size: NA; D: NA; J: TRBJ2-7; length: 16; DNA: TGTGCCAGTAGTATAGCCCGTGGAGGGGGGGGATACGAGCAGTACTTC; CDR3: CASSIARGGGGYEQYF
V: TRBV2; size: once; D: TRBD2; J: TRBJ2-3; length: 15; DNA: TGTGCCAGCAAGAAGCGGGAGGTCGGCGCAGATACGCAGTATTTT; CDR3: CASKKREVGADTQYF
V: TRBV5-6; size: NA; D: NA; J: TRBJ2-1; length: 14; DNA: TGTGCCAGCAGCTTGCGACAGACTCTCGGTGAGCAGTTCTTC; CDR3: CASSLRQTLGEQFF